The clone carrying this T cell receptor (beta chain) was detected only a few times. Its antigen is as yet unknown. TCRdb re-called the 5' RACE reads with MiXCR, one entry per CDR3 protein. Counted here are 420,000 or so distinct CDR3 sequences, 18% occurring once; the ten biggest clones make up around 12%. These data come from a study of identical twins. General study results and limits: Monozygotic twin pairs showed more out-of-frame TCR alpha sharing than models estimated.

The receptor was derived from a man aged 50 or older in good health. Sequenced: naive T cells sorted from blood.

DNA for the CDR3: TGTGCCAGCAGCTTATATAGCAGGGGTTTAGGAGAGACCCAGTACTTC. This sequence encodes CASSLYSRGLGETQYF. The chain is built from TRBV7-2 and TRBJ2-5, with a weak D call TRBD1 (6 bases). The CDR3 is 16 amino acids. The V end lost 2 bases, the J end lost 4 bases, and 17 bases lay between the germline ends. Germline CDR1 is SGHTA and CDR2 is FQGNSA. Drawing the rest from reference TRBV7-2 and TRBJ2-5, the complete variable domain is GAGVSQSPSNKVTEKGKDVELRCDPISGHTALYWYRQSLGQGLEFLIYFQGNSAPDKSGLPSDRFSAERTGGSVSTLTIQRTQQEDSAVYLCASSLYSRGLGETQYFGPGTRLLVL.